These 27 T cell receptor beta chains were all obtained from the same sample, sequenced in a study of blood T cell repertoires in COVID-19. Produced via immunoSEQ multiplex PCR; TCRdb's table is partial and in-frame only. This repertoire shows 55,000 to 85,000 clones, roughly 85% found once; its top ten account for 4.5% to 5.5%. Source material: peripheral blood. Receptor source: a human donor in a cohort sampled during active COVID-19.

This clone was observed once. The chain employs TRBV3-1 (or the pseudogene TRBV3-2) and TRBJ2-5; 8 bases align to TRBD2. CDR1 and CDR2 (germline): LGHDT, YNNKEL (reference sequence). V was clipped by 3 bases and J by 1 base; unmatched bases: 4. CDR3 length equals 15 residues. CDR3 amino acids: CASSHNLAGQETQYF. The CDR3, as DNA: TGTGCCAGCAGCCACAACCTAGCGGGCCAAGAGACCCAGTACTTC.

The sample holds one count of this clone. CDR3 sequence (DNA): TGTGCCAGCAGCACAGGGGTGGAGCCCCAGCATTTT. It yields the protein CASSTGVEPQHF. The chain recombines TRBV3-1 (or the pseudogene TRBV3-2) with TRBJ1-5; TRBD1 agrees at 7 bases. Germline CDR1 and CDR2: LGHDT and YNNKEL (reference sequence). The CDR3 spans 12 residues. The V segment lost 5 bases and the J segment 8 bases; nucleotides outside the gene matches: 3.

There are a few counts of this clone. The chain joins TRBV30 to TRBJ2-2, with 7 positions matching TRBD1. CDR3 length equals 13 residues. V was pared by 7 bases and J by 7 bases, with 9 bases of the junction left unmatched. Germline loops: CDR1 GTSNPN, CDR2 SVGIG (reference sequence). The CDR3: CALTGTVIGELFF. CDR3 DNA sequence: TGTGCCTTGACCGGGACAGTTATCGGGGAGCTGTTTTTT.

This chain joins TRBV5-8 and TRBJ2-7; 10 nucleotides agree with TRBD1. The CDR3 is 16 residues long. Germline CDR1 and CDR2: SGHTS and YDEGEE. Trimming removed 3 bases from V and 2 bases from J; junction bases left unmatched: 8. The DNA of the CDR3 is TGTGCCAGCAGCTCGGGGACCGGGACAGGGGCCTACGAGCAGTACTTC. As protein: CASSSGTGTGAYEQYF. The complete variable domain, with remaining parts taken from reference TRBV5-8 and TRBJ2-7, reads EAGVTQSPTHLIKTRGQQATLRCSPISGHTSVYWYQQALGLGLQFLLWYDEGEERNRGNFPPRFSGRQFPNYSSELNVNALELEDSALYLCASSSGTGTGAYEQYFGPGTRLTVT.

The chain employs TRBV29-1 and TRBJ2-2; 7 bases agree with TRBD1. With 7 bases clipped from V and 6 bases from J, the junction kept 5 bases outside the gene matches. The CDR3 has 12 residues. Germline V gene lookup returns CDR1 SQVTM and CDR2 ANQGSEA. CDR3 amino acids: CSASTGAGELFF. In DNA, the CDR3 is TGCAGCGCTTCTACAGGGGCCGGGGAGCTGTTTTTT.

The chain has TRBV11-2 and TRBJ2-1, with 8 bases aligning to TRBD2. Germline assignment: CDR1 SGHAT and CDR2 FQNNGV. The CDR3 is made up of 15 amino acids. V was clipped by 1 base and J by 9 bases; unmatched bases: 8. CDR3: CASSLGAGGGSEQFF. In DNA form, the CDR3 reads TGTGCCAGCAGCTTAGGGGCGGGAGGCGGCTCTGAGCAGTTCTTC. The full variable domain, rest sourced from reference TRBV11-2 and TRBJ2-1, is EAGVAQSPRYKIIEKRQSVAFWCNPISGHATLYWYQQILGQGPKLLIQFQNNGVVDDSQLPKDRFSAERLKGVDSTLKIQPAKLEDSAVYLCASSLGAGGGSEQFFGPGTRLTVL.

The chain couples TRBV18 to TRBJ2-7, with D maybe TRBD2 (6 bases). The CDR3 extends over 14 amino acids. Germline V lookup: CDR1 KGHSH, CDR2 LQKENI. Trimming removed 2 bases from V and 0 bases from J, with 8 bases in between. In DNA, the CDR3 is TGTGCCAGCTCACCAGCGGGGAGCTCCTACGAGCAGTACTTC. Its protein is CASSPAGSSYEQYF.

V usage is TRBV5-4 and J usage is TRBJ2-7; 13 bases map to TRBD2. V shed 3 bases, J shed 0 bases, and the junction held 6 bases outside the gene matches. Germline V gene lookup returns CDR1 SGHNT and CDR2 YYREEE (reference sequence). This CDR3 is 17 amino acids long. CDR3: CASSSGLAGPLSYEQYF. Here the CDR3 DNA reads TGTGCCAGCAGCTCGGGACTAGCGGGGCCCCTCTCCTACGAGCAGTACTTC.

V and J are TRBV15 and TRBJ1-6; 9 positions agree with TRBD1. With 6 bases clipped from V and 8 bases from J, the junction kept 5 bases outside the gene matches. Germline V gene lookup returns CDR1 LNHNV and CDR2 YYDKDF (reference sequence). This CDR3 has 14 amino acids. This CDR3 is CATRRTGDDSPLHF. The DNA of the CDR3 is TGTGCCACCAGGAGGACAGGGGACGATTCACCCCTCCACTTT.

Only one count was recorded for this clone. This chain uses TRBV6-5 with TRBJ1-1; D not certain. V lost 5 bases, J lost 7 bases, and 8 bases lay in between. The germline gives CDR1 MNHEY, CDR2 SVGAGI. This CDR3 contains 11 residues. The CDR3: CASSILREAFF. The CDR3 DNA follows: TGTGCCAGCAGTATTCTACGTGAAGCTTTCTTT.

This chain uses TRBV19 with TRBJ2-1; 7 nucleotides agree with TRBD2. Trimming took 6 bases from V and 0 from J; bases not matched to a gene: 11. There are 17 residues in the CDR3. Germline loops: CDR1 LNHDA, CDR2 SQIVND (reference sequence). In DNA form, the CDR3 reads TGTGCCAGTAGGGGAGCGACTAGCTTGGGCTCCTACAATGAGCAGTTCTTC. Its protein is CASRGATSLGSYNEQFF.

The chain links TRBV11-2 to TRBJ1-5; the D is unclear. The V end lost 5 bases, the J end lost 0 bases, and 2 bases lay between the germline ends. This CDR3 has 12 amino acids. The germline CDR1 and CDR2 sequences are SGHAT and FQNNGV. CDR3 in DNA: TGTGCCAGCAGCCATAGCAATCAGCCCCAGCATTTT. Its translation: CASSHSNQPQHF.

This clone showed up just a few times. CDR3 nucleotide sequence: TGTGCCAGCAGTGAAGCGGGGGGGCAAGAGACCCAGTACTTC. Translating gives CASSEAGGQETQYF. The gene calls are TRBV6-4 and TRBJ2-5; 10 bases line up with TRBD2. Germline V gene data show CDR1 as MRHNA and CDR2 as SNTAGT. There are 14 residues in the CDR3. The V gene end was trimmed by 3 bases and the J gene end by 2 bases; junction bases not matched to a gene: 0.

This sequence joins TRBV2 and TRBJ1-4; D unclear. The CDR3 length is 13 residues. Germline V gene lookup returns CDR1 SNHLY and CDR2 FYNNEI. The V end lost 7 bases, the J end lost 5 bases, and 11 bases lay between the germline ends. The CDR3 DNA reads TGTGCCAGCAAAGACCCGGGAAATGAAAAACTGTTTTTT. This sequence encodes CASKDPGNEKLFF.

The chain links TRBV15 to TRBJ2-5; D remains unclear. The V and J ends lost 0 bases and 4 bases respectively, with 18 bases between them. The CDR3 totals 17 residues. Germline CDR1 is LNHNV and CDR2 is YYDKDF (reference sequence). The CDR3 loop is CATSRDLESLGGETQYF. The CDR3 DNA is TGTGCCACCAGCAGAGATTTGGAAAGCCTAGGTGGAGAGACCCAGTACTTC. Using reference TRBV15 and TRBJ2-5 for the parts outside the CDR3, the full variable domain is DAMVIQNPRYQVTQFGKPVTLSCSQTLNHNVMYWYQQKSSQAPKLLFHYYDKDFNNEADTPDNFQSRRPNTSFCFLDIRSPGLGDTAMYLCATSRDLESLGGETQYFGPGTRLLVL.

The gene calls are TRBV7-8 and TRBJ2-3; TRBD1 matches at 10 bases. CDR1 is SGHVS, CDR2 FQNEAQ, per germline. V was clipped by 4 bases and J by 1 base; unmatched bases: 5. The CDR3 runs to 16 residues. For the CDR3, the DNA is TGTGCCAGCAGCTGGGACAGGGGCCCACGCACAGATACGCAGTATTTT. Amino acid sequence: CASSWDRGPRTDTQYF.

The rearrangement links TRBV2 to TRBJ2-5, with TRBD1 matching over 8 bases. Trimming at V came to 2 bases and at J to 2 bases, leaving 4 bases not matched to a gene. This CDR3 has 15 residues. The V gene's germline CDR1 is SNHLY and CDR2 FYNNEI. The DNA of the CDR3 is TGTGCCAGCAGTGAATCTCGACAGGGGCAAGAGACCCAGTACTTC. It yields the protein CASSESRQGQETQYF.

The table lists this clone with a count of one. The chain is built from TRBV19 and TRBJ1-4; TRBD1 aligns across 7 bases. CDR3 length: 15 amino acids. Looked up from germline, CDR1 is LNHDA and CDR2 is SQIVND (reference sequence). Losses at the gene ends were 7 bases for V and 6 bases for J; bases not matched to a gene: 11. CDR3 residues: CASTPQGGRDEKLFF. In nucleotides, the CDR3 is TGTGCCAGTACCCCCCAGGGGGGACGGGATGAAAAACTGTTTTTT. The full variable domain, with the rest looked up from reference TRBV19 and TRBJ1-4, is DGGITQSPKYLFRKEGQNVTLSCEQNLNHDAMYWYRQDPGQGLRLIYYSQIVNDFQKGDIAEGYSVSREKKESFPLTVTSAQKNPTAFYLCASTPQGGRDEKLFFGSGTQLSVL.

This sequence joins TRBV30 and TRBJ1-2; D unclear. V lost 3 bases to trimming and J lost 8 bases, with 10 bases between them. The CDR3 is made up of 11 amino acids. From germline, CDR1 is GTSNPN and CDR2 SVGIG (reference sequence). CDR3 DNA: TGTGCCTGGAGAAGCTCAGGCGGCTACACCTTC. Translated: CAWRSSGGYTF. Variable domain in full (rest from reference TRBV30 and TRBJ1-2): SQTIHQWPATLVQPVGSPLSLECTVEGTSNPNLYWYRQAAGRGLQLLFYSVGIGQISSEVPQNLSASRPQDRQFILSSKKLLLSDSGFYLCAWRSSGGYTFGSGTRLTVV.

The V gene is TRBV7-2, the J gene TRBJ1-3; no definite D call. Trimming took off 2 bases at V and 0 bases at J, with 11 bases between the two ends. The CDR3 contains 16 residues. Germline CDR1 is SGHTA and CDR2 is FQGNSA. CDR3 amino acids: CASSLSQPISGNTIYF. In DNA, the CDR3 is TGTGCCAGCAGCTTATCACAGCCAATCTCTGGAAACACCATATATTTT.

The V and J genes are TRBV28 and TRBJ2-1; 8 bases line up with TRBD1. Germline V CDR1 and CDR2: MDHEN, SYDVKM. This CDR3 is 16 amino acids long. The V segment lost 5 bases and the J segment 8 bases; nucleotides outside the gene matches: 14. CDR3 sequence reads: CASSPITGGQLYEQFF. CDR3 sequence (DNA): TGTGCCAGCAGTCCGATAACAGGGGGACAATTATATGAGCAGTTCTTC.

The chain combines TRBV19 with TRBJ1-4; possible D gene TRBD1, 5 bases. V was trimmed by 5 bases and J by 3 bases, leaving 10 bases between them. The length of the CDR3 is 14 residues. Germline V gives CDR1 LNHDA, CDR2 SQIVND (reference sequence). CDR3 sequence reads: CASSLGGPNEKLFF. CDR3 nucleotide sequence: TGTGCCAGTAGTCTCGGGGGTCCTAATGAAAAACTGTTTTTT.

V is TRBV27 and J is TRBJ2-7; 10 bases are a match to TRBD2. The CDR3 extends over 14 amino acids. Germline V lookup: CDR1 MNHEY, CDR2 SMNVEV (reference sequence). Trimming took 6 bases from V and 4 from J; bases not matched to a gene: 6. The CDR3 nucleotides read TGTGCCAGCAGCTCCGGGACTAGCGCATACGAGCAGTACTTC. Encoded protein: CASSSGTSAYEQYF.

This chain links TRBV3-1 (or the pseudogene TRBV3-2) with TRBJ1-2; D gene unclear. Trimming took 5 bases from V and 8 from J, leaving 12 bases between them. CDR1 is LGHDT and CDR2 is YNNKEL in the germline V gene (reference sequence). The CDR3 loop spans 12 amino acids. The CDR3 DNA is TGTGCCAGCAGCGCACCAGGTTACGGCTACACCTTC. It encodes CASSAPGYGYTF.

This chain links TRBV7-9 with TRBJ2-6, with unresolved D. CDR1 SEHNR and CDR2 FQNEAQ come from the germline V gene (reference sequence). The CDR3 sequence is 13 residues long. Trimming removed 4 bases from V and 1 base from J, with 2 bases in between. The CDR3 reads CASSSSGANVLTF. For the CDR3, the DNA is TGTGCCAGCAGCTCATCTGGGGCCAACGTCCTGACTTTC.

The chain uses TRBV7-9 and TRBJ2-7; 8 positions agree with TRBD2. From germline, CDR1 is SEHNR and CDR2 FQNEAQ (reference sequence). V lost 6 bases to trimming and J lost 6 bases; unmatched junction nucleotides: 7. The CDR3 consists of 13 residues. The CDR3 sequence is CASRGLVTGEQYF. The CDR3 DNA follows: TGTGCCAGCAGGGGACTAGTTACGGGCGAGCAGTACTTC.

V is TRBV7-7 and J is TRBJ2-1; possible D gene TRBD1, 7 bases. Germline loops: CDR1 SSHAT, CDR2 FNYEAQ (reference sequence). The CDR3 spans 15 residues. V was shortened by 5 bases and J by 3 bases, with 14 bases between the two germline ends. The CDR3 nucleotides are TGTGCCAGCAGCCGCGGGACAGCCAACTACAATGAGCAGTTCTTC. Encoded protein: CASSRGTANYNEQFF.